This is a list of T cell receptor beta chains from one sample in a study of T cell changes during pregnancy in multiple sclerosis. Using immunoSEQ multiplex PCR, the repertoire was profiled, and TCRdb retains in-frame clones only, with some absent. Here the sample spans about 36,000 clones, roughly 91% being singletons. Sequenced material: CD4+ T cells from peripheral blood mononuclear cells, taken in the second trimester of pregnancy. These receptor sequences come from a female donor in good health, enrolled as a control in a pregnancy study. The CDR3 runs from the conserved cysteine through the conserved F or W. D genes are given only for firm matches. Only some rows state a clone size, as once, few, many or a class for expanded clones.

abundance	v_gene	j_gene	d_gene	CDR3aa	CDR3nt
-	TRBV19	TRBJ2-1	TRBD1	CASSRRTGAMSSYNEQFF	TGTGCCAGTAGCCGCCGGACAGGGGCTATGAGCTCCTACAATGAGCAGTTCTTC
-	TRBV25-1	TRBJ2-1	-	CASRAAGTNEQFF	TGTGCCAGCCGTGCTGCGGGAACCAATGAGCAGTTCTTC
-	TRBV2	TRBJ1-2	TRBD1	CASTTGQGLTYGYTF	TGTGCCAGCACCACGGGACAGGGTTTAACTTATGGCTACACCTTC
once	TRBV7-2	TRBJ2-3	-	CASSPYLSTDTQYF	TGTGCCAGCAGCCCCTATTTAAGCACAGATACGCAGTATTTT
-	TRBV5-8	TRBJ1-1	TRBD1	CASTGGRAEAFF	TGTGCCAGTACAGGGGGGAGGGCTGAAGCTTTCTTT
-	TRBV7-9	TRBJ1-1	-	CASSFVAQAEAFF	TGTGCCAGCAGCTTTGTCGCCCAGGCTGAAGCTTTCTTT
-	TRBV5-1	TRBJ2-3	-	CASSLAGASTDTQYF	TGCGCCAGCAGCTTGGCGGGAGCTAGCACAGATACGCAGTATTTT
-	TRBV30	TRBJ1-1	-	CAWSVPGWVTEAFF	TGTGCCTGGAGTGTACCAGGGTGGGTGACTGAAGCTTTCTTT
-	TRBV6-5	TRBJ2-7	-	CASSYSGQRDEQYF	TGTGCCAGCAGTTACTCGGGCCAGCGGGACGAGCAGTACTTC
-	TRBV6-1	TRBJ2-1	-	CASSETGDQQFF	TGTGCCAGCAGTGAAACTGGAGACCAGCAGTTCTTC
-	TRBV6-6	TRBJ2-7	TRBD2	CASGGTGTSILQEQYF	TGTGCCAGCGGGGGGACCGGGACTAGCATCCTTCAGGAGCAGTACTTC
-	TRBV7-6	TRBJ2-5	TRBD2	CASSLGGTSGSGGETQYF	TGTGCCAGCAGCTTGGGCGGGACTAGCGGCTCGGGGGGAGAGACCCAGTACTTC
-	TRBV2	TRBJ2-3	TRBD2	CASKREGGPDTQYF	TGTGCCAGCAAACGGGAGGGCGGCCCAGATACGCAGTATTTT
-	TRBV29-1	TRBJ2-7	TRBD2	CSVLSGVYEQYF	TGCAGCGTGCTAAGCGGGGTTTACGAGCAGTACTTC
-	TRBV28	TRBJ1-2	-	CASSSQGTPYGYTF	TGTGCCAGCAGTTCTCAGGGGACCCCCTATGGCTACACCTTC
-	TRBV21-1	TRBJ1-3	-	CASSKDCGSGNTIYF	TGTGCCAGCAGCAAGGATTGCGGCTCTGGAAACACCATATATTTT
-	TRBV19	TRBJ2-7	-	CASSIQGQAYEQYF	TGTGCCAGTAGTATCCAGGGGCAGGCCTACGAGCAGTACTTC
-	TRBV6-6	TRBJ2-5	TRBD2	CASSYSTSGGETQYF	TGTGCCAGCAGTTACTCAACTAGCGGAGGGGAGACCCAGTACTTC
-	TRBV5-6	TRBJ2-3	TRBD2	CASSLGFGGGTDTQYF	TGTGCCAGCAGCTTGGGTTTCGGGGGGGGCACAGATACGCAGTATTTT
-	TRBV7-2	TRBJ2-3	-	CASSLESPSSTDTQYF	TGTGCCAGCAGCTTAGAATCGCCTAGCAGCACAGATACGCAGTATTTT
-	TRBV27	TRBJ1-4	TRBD1	CASSRGTGDEKLFF	TGTGCCAGTAGCCGTGGGACAGGGGATGAAAAACTGTTTTTT
-	TRBV28	TRBJ2-7	-	CASTPAGQFLTPYEQYF	TGTGCCAGCACCCCCGCAGGACAGTTCCTAACCCCCTACGAGCAGTACTTC
-	TRBV2	TRBJ1-5	-	CASRRAEGQPQHF	TGTGCCAGCAGAAGGGCTGAGGGTCAGCCCCAGCATTTT